The 8 T cell receptor beta chains in this list originate from one sample, sequenced in a study of Graves' ophthalmopathy and Graves' hyperthyroidism. Using RNA transcripts, the TCR beta CDR3 regions were amplified. RT-PCR was first run with HTBI primers, then multiplex PCR in a second round. TCRdb fed the multiplex PCR reads into MiXCR, producing one record per CDR3 protein. The top ten clones hold roughly 4% of a sample with a few hundred thousand distinct CDR3 sequences, approximately 35% of them seen once. Sequences were obtained from peripheral blood or thyroid tissue (not recorded which). The receptors derive from an adult man with Graves' hyperthyroidism.

This clonotype was seen a single time. The conserved final phenylalanine or tryptophan is absent from the CDR3, which likely points to a read error. The rearrangement joins TRBV24-1 to TRBJ1-5; 12 nucleotides align to TRBD1. The germline CDR1 and CDR2 sequences are KGHDR and SFDVKD. The CDR3 consists of 16 residues. The CDR3 here is CATSDSGTGGAEPQHS. The CDR3 nucleotides read TGCGCCACCAGTGATTCCGGGACAGGGGGCGCGGAGCCCCAGCATTCT.

This clonotype was observed at least ten times. The rearrangement uses TRBV19 and TRBJ1-5; 8 bases map to TRBD1. The V gene's germline CDR1 is LNHDA and CDR2 SQIVND (reference sequence). This CDR3 has 18 amino acids. V was pared by 5 bases and J by 5 bases, with 17 bases of the junction left unmatched. Here the CDR3 reads CASSPPGQDSRVDQPQHF. The DNA for the CDR3 is TGTGCCAGTAGTCCTCCGGGACAGGATTCAAGGGTGGATCAGCCCCAGCATTTT. Full variable domain (remainder filled in from reference TRBV19 and TRBJ1-5): DGGITQSPKYLFRKEGQNVTLSCEQNLNHDAMYWYRQDPGQGLRLIYYSQIVNDFQKGDIAEGYSVSREKKESFPLTVTSAQKNPTAFYLCASSPPGQDSRVDQPQHFGDGTRLSIL.

CDR3 nucleotide sequence: TGCGCCAGCAGCCAAGATCCCCGGGGGCCTTACGAGCAGTACTTC. This translates into CASSQDPRGPYEQYF. The genes are TRBV4-3 and TRBJ2-7; D may match TRBD1 or TRBD2 (6 bases each). Germline-derived CDR1 and CDR2 are LGHNA and YSLEER. The length of the CDR3 is 15 residues. Deletions cut 0 bases from V and 4 bases from J, with 13 bases between.

This clonotype was observed a handful of times. This chain links TRBV7-9 with TRBJ2-2; 11 nucleotides align to TRBD1. Germline CDR1 reads SEHNR; CDR2 reads FQNEAQ (reference sequence). The trim removed 5 bases at V and 5 bases at J, leaving 10 bases unmatched. The CDR3 is 17 residues long. Written as DNA, the CDR3 is TGTGCCAGCAGCATGTCCGGGACAGGGGGTGGAACCGGGGAGCTGTTTTTT. Translating it yields CASSMSGTGGGTGELFF.

V usage is TRBV24-1 and J usage is TRBJ2-1, with 10 bases matching TRBD2. The junction had 6 bases not matched to a gene; V was cut back by 4 bases and J by 4 bases. CDR1 is KGHDR, CDR2 SFDVKD, per germline. This CDR3 is built from 16 residues. The CDR3 DNA follows: TGTGCCACCAGTGAGGTAGCGGGGGGACCTTACAATGAGCAGTTCTTC. It encodes CATSEVAGGPYNEQFF.

The V call is TRBV2, the J call TRBJ2-3, with D perhaps matching TRBD1 (6 bases). Germline values: CDR1 SNHLY, CDR2 FYNNEI. V lost 5 bases to trimming and J lost 0 bases, with 15 bases between them. The CDR3 is 16 residues long. The CDR3 DNA sequence: TGTGCCAGCAGTTTATTGGGGGCGATCAGCACAGATACGCAGTATTTT. Amino acids: CASSLLGAISTDTQYF.

Concerning this clonotype: A much bigger clone sits one base away, suggesting this may be a read error. This chain connects TRBV19 to TRBJ1-4; D not resolved. Germline V lookup: CDR1 LNHDA, CDR2 SQIVND (reference sequence). The CDR3 runs to 15 residues. V was trimmed by 8 bases and J by 2 bases, leaving 15 bases between them. For the CDR3, the DNA is TGTGCCAGTGGTACTGGGGTGCGGACTAATGAAAAACTGTTTTTT. The encoded protein is CASGTGVRTNEKLFF.

In its sample, this clonotype was seen a few times. The chain employs TRBV3-1 and TRBJ1-2; no definite D call. This CDR3 has 13 amino acids. CDR1 is LGHDT, CDR2 YNNKEL, per germline (reference sequence). V lost 5 bases, J lost 5 bases, and 12 bases lay in between. Here the CDR3 DNA reads TGTGCCAGCAGCGGGGTATCGGGGTATGGCTACACCTTC. Protein: CASSGVSGYGYTF.